A selection of T cell receptor beta chains follows, all from one sample in a study of CD8+ T cells in alopecia areata. Generated by immunoSEQ multiplex PCR, the TCRdb table keeps only in-frame clones and is missing some. The data show more than 100,000 clones, with 86% seen just once and 11% held by the top ten. Sequenced material: CD8+ T cells sorted from blood, taken at approximately week 31, from a patient treated with tofacitinib. Receptors were obtained from a human donor with alopecia areata. Each CDR3 is given with its conserved first and last residue. A D gene is named only where the DNA matches it firmly. The listing skips clone size in some rows; elsewhere it reads once, few, many or a size class.

len | d_gene | abundance | j_gene | v_gene | CDR3aa | CDR3nt
14 | - | - | TRBJ2-1 | TRBV15 | CATTFGNSDNEQFF | TGTGCCACCACATTTGGAAACTCAGACAATGAGCAGTTCTTC
16 | TRBD1 | - | TRBJ1-2 | TRBV7-9 | CASSLADGQALGGYTF | TGTGCCAGCAGCTTAGCCGATGGACAGGCCTTGGGGGGCTACACCTTC
15 | - | - | TRBJ2-4 | TRBV7-2 | CASSWNGRTKNIQYF | TGTGCCAGCAGCTGGAACGGACGTACCAAAAACATTCAGTACTTC
15 | TRBD1 | few | TRBJ1-1 | TRBV13 | CASSLGQLWDHGAFF | TGTGCCAGCAGCTTGGGACAGCTCTGGGACCACGGGGCTTTCTTT
15 | - | - | TRBJ2-1 | TRBV21-1 | CASSKTSGKDNEQFF | TGTGCCAGCAGCAAGACTAGCGGGAAAGACAATGAGCAGTTCTTC
14 | TRBD1 | - | TRBJ2-1 | TRBV27 | CASRGDRGNNEQFF | TGTGCCAGCAGGGGCGACAGGGGGAACAATGAGCAGTTCTTC
14 | - | once | TRBJ2-5 | TRBV13 | CASSSWDHSYGQYF | TGTGCCAGCAGCTCATGGGACCACTCCTACGGGCAGTACTTC
16 | - | - | TRBJ2-5 | TRBV7-7 | CASSYGIAQGEETQYF | TGTGCTAGCAGCTACGGTATCGCGCAGGGAGAAGAGACCCAGTACTTC
12 | - | - | TRBJ1-1 | TRBV6-5 | CATRTRNTEAFF | TGTGCCACGCGGACCAGGAACACTGAAGCTTTCTTT
13 | - | - | TRBJ2-3 | TRBV6-5 | CASSELGTDTQYF | TGTGCCAGCAGTGAATTGGGGACAGATACGCAGTATTTT
12 | - | - | TRBJ2-7 | TRBV19 | CASWGRTYEQYF | TGTGCCAGCTGGGGACGCACCTACGAGCAGTACTTC
15 | - | once | TRBJ1-2 | TRBV30 | CAWSDYSGRSGGYTF | TGTGCCTGGAGCGACTACTCCGGCCGATCCGGCGGCTACACCTTC
16 | - | - | TRBJ2-3 | TRBV9 | CASSVVDSRDTDTQYF | TGTGCCAGCAGCGTAGTAGATAGTAGGGACACAGATACGCAGTATTTT
13 | - | - | TRBJ1-1 | TRBV6-5 | CASSPRGNTEAFF | TGTGCCAGCAGCCCGAGGGGGAACACTGAAGCTTTCTTT
17 | TRBD1 | - | TRBJ2-5 | TRBV5-6 | CASSHSEQGAFRETQYF | TGTGCCAGCAGCCATAGCGAGCAGGGGGCGTTCCGGGAGACCCAGTACTTC
11 | - | once | TRBJ1-1 | TRBV2 | CASSVLVEAFF | TGTGCCAGCTCAGTATTAGTAGAAGCTTTCTTT
15 | - | once | TRBJ2-1 | TRBV29-1 | CSVQDSGDSYNEQFF | TGCAGCGTTCAGGACAGTGGCGACTCCTACAATGAGCAGTTCTTC
13 | - | - | TRBJ2-7 | TRBV29-1 | CSVVNRDSYEQYF | TGCAGCGTTGTCAACAGGGACTCCTACGAGCAGTACTTC
16 | TRBD2 | - | TRBJ2-1 | TRBV29-1 | CSVEGGGSGREGEQFF | TGCAGCGTTGAAGGAGGGGGTAGCGGGAGGGAAGGGGAGCAGTTCTTC
12 | - | - | TRBJ2-2 | TRBV11-2 | CASSLDPLELFF | TGTGCCAGCAGCTTAGACCCACTTGAGCTGTTTTTT
13 | - | - | TRBJ2-3 | TRBV2 | CASSGVSTDTQYF | TGTGCCAGCAGTGGGGTGTCAACAGATACGCAGTATTTT
14 | - | - | TRBJ1-2 | TRBV5-6 | CASSLGDRSGGYTF | TGTGCCAGCAGCTTGGGGGACCGTAGTGGTGGCTACACCTTC
13 | - | - | TRBJ1-1 | TRBV6-6 | CASLLQGNTEAFF | TGTGCCAGCTTACTACAGGGGAACACTGAAGCTTTCTTT